This T cell receptor beta chain was observed in a study of cytomegalovirus exposure and HLA in healthy donors. Looked up from germline, CDR1 is SEHNR and CDR2 is FQNEAQ (reference sequence). The CDR3 is 13 residues long. The PCR used 60 Vbeta and 13 Jbeta primers. Sequencing used immunoSEQ multiplex PCR; TCRdb keeps in-frame clones, though not all of them. The profile shows 200,000 or so clones, roughly four fifths of them singletons. On this clone itself: What it binds is unknown. The junction departs from germline at one end; a sequencing error may be responsible.

Study conclusions and caveats: The authors later found HLA-associated TCR beta chains more clonally expanded than equally common others. The authors considered a cluster of highly shared sequence variants likely to be a sequencing artifact.

This sequence joins TRBV7-9 and TRBJ1-2; a weak D match, TRBD1 (5 bases). This receptor was taken from a girl aged 2-10 years in good health and CMV-seronegative. The sample comprised PBMCs. The CDR3 loop is CSSSPTAIYGYTF. CDR3 coding DNA: TGTTCCAGCAGCCCGACAGCTATCTATGGCTACACCTTC.